Below, 32 T cell receptor beta chains from the same sample are listed, as sequenced in a study of control samples from healthy donors and cancer patients. TCRdb keeps only in-frame clones here, not all; method: immunoSEQ multiplex PCR. The sample records about 120,000 clones, approximately 90% being singletons. Sequencing was performed on blood. These TCRs come from a woman aged 65 to 85 in good health.

The chain employs TRBV4-1 and TRBJ1-1; D uncertain. The CDR3 runs 15 residues. V was cut by 0 bases and J by 4 bases, with 12 bases left in between. From germline, CDR1 is MGHRA and CDR2 YSYEKL. The CDR3 protein is CASSQDERVGTEAFF. The CDR3 DNA sequence: TGCGCCAGCAGCCAAGACGAGAGGGTAGGCACTGAAGCTTTCTTT.

The chain couples TRBV6-4 to TRBJ1-5, with D possibly being TRBD1 (5 bases). The CDR3 sequence is 13 residues long. Germline lookup yields CDR1 MRHNA and CDR2 SNTAGT. V dropped 3 bases and J dropped 6 bases, with 9 bases sitting between them. CDR3 coding DNA: TGTGCCAGCAGTGATGGGGCGGGTCAGCCCCAGCATTTT. Translated: CASSDGAGQPQHF.

The CDR3 sequence is CASSFARLAGGITDTQYF. Written as DNA, the CDR3 is TGTGCCAGCAGCTTTGCCAGACTAGCGGGGGGCATCACAGATACGCAGTATTTT. This rearrangement joins TRBV5-6 to TRBJ2-3; 13 bases fit TRBD2. This CDR3 has 18 residues. The germline V gene encodes CDR1 SGHDT and CDR2 YYEEEE. J lost 2 bases, V lost 2 bases, and 8 bases had no gene match.

This CDR3 reads CASSDGNDEAFF. In DNA form, the CDR3 reads TGTGCCAGCAGTGACGGGAACGATGAAGCTTTCTTT. This chain joins TRBV6-1 and TRBJ1-1; D is uncertain. The CDR3 is made up of 12 amino acids. CDR1 and CDR2 (germline): MNHNS, SASEGT. Trimming stripped 3 bases from V and 7 bases from J, with 9 bases between.

This chain connects TRBV2 to TRBJ2-7, with 9 bases identical to TRBD2. Germline-derived CDR1 and CDR2 are SNHLY and FYNNEI. The trim removed 8 bases at V and 7 bases at J, leaving 9 bases unmatched. CDR3 length: 13 residues. The CDR3 region has the DNA TGTGCCAGCTTCGCGGGGGGGGTCGGTGAGCAGTACTTC. It codes for CASFAGGVGEQYF.

V is TRBV18 and J is TRBJ2-7, with D perhaps TRBD2 (5 bases). Germline V gives CDR1 KGHSH, CDR2 LQKENI. CDR3 length: 17 amino acids. V gave up 1 base and J gave up 4 bases, with 20 bases separating them. The CDR3 DNA reads as TGTGCCAGCTCACCACGTGAAGGCCCAGGTACGGGGTACGAGCAGTACTTC. Amino acids: CASSPREGPGTGYEQYF.

CDR3 sequence (DNA): TGTGCCAGCAGTCAACTAGCGGTCCCTAGCACAGATACGCAGTATTTT. Its protein product is CASSQLAVPSTDTQYF. The V call is TRBV6-6, the J call TRBJ2-3, with 8 bases fitting TRBD2. V lost 5 bases, J lost 0 bases, and 7 bases stayed unmatched. The CDR3 has 16 residues. The germline V gene has CDR1 MNHNY and CDR2 SVGAGI (reference sequence).

This chain joins TRBV6-5 and TRBJ2-3; D assignment may be TRBD1 or TRBD2 (5 bases each). The length of the CDR3 is 15 residues. With 0 bases removed from V and 4 bases from J, the gap between germline ends came to 11 bases. Germline CDR1 and CDR2: MNHEY and SVGAGI. CDR3 bases: TGTGCCAGCAGTTACTCGACTGGGGGTCCAGATACGCAGTATTTT. Its protein is CASSYSTGGPDTQYF.

The rearrangement joins TRBV27 to TRBJ2-7; D perhaps matches TRBD2 (6 bases). Germline V gene lookup returns CDR1 MNHEY and CDR2 SMNVEV (reference sequence). V was clipped by 4 bases and J by 8 bases, with 21 bases between them. The CDR3 spans 15 residues. CDR3 nucleotides: TGTGCCAGCAGTTCCCCCGCGGGACGGACCGTCAAGCAGTACTTC. Translation gives CASSSPAGRTVKQYF.

This sequence joins TRBV3-1 (or the pseudogene TRBV3-2) and TRBJ2-1; 7 nucleotides line up with TRBD1. V lost 0 bases and J lost 6; bases outside the gene matches: 5. Germline V gives CDR1 LGHDT, CDR2 YNNKEL (reference sequence). This CDR3 comprises 15 residues. CDR3 DNA sequence: TGTGCCAGCAGCCAAGATAGGGGGCTTGTCAATGAGCAGTTCTTC. It encodes CASSQDRGLVNEQFF.

The genes are TRBV5-1 and TRBJ2-5, with D hard to call. Germline V CDR1 and CDR2: SGHRS, YFSETQ. This CDR3 is 14 amino acids long. V shed 3 bases and J shed 5 bases, with 14 bases lying between them. In nucleotides, the CDR3 is TGCGCCAGCAGCTCCTCGACTTTGGGGGAGACCCAGTACTTC. Encoded protein: CASSSSTLGETQYF.

V and J are TRBV7-9 and TRBJ1-2; no reliable D call. V was pared by 5 bases and J by 0 bases, with 7 bases between. The CDR3 runs 13 residues. Germline assignment: CDR1 SEHNR and CDR2 FQNEAQ (reference sequence). The CDR3 region has the DNA TGTGCCAGCAGCCACCAGGCTAACTATGGCTACACCTTC. Translating it yields CASSHQANYGYTF. Drawing the rest from reference TRBV7-9 and TRBJ1-2, the complete variable domain is DTGVSQNPRHKITKRGQNVTFRCDPISEHNRLYWYRQTLGQGPEFLTYFQNEAQLEKSRLLSDRFSAERPKGSFSTLEIQRTEQGDSAMYLCASSHQANYGYTFGSGTRLTVV.

This CDR3 is CASSSRQDTEAFF. CDR3 coding DNA: TGTGCCAGCAGCTCACGACAGGACACTGAAGCTTTCTTT. The chain joins TRBV7-3 to TRBJ1-1, with D possibly TRBD1 on 6 matching bases. Trimming cost V 4 bases and J 3 bases, with 9 bases left between them. The germline V gene has CDR1 SGHTA and CDR2 FQGTGA. The CDR3 runs 13 residues.

The chain uses TRBV7-2 and TRBJ2-7; D is undetermined. Germline CDR1 reads SGHTA; CDR2 reads FQGNSA. The CDR3 loop spans 13 amino acids. V lost 3 bases and J lost 1, with 7 bases in between. The CDR3 DNA follows: TGTGCCAGCAGCTTCGGACGATCCTACGAGCAGTACTTC. Amino acid sequence: CASSFGRSYEQYF.

This sequence joins TRBV18 and TRBJ1-4, with TRBD1 as a possible D gene (5 bases). V was clipped by 3 bases and J by 6 bases, with 11 bases between them. The CDR3 has 14 residues. Germline lookup yields CDR1 KGHSH and CDR2 LQKENI. DNA for the CDR3: TGTGCCAGCTCACCCATTCCGGGGGATGAAAAACTGTTTTTT. Its protein is CASSPIPGDEKLFF.

This chain uses TRBV14 with TRBJ2-2; 7 bases line up with TRBD2. Per germline, CDR1 SGHDN and CDR2 FVKESK. Unmatched junction bases numbered 6, after V lost 4 bases and J lost 7 bases. This CDR3 is built from 14 residues. CDR3 loop: CASSRDYSSGELFF. Written as DNA, the CDR3 is TGTGCCAGCAGCCGGGACTACTCCAGCGGGGAGCTGTTTTTT.

Comment on this clone: One end of the junction does not line up with germline, which may come from a read error. The rearrangement joins TRBV7-2 to TRBJ1-6; 8 nucleotides match TRBD1. Germline CDR1 reads SGHTA; CDR2 reads FQGNSA. There are 13 residues in the CDR3. DNA for the CDR3: TGTGCCAGCAGCTTAGAAACAGGGGGGAATTCCTACTTT. It specifies CASSLETGGNSYF.

The chain employs TRBV19 and TRBJ1-5; 7 bases align to TRBD1. Germline values: CDR1 LNHDA, CDR2 SQIVND (reference sequence). This CDR3 region has 15 residues. The V gene end was trimmed by 5 bases and the J gene end by 3 bases; junction bases not matched to a gene: 7. The CDR3 nucleotides are TGTGCCAGTAGTGCCAGGGGGGGCCCCAATCAGCCCCAGCATTTT. Translating gives CASSARGGPNQPQHF.

The V gene is TRBV5-6, the J gene TRBJ2-3, with 9 bases lining up with TRBD1. Germline V gene data show CDR1 as SGHDT and CDR2 as YYEEEE. With 4 bases clipped from V and 8 bases from J, the junction kept 14 bases outside the gene matches. This CDR3 region has 16 residues. As DNA, the CDR3 is TGTGCCAGCAGCACCCCCGGGACAGGGATTGAGGGTACGCAGTATTTT. This encodes CASSTPGTGIEGTQYF.

The V gene is TRBV10-1, the J gene TRBJ2-3; D possibly corresponds to TRBD2 (6 bases). Germline V gene lookup returns CDR1 WNHNN and CDR2 SYGVQD (reference sequence). The CDR3 loop spans 15 amino acids. Trimming pared 2 bases from V and 0 bases from J, leaving 9 bases between. The CDR3 nucleotides read TGCGCCAGCAGTGAGAAGGAGGGTAGCACAGATACGCAGTATTTT. Amino acids: CASSEKEGSTDTQYF.

V gene TRBV5-1 combines with J gene TRBJ1-2; no reliable D call. V gave up 4 bases and J gave up 2 bases, with 9 bases separating them. CDR3 size: 13 residues. Germline CDR1 is SGHRS and CDR2 is YFSETQ. CDR3 sequence reads: CASSEDLNYGYTF. DNA for the CDR3: TGCGCCAGCAGCGAGGATCTGAACTATGGCTACACCTTC.

The chain links TRBV2 to TRBJ1-1; D may be TRBD1 (6 bases). V lost 3 bases and J lost 10, with 21 bases in between. Looked up from germline, CDR1 is SNHLY and CDR2 is FYNNEI. The CDR3 has 15 amino acids. The CDR3 sequence: CASSDEGSFIRGAFF. DNA of the CDR3: TGTGCCAGCAGTGATGAGGGAAGTTTTATCAGGGGAGCTTTCTTT. The variable domain in full, with the rest retrieved from reference TRBV2 and TRBJ1-1, is EPEVTQTPSHQVTQMGQEVILRCVPISNHLYFYWYRQILGQKVEFLVSFYNNEISEKSEIFDDQFSVERPDGSNFTLKIRSTKLEDSAMYFCASSDEGSFIRGAFFGQGTRLTVV.

Turning to this clone: Other DNA sequences in this specimen translate into the identical CDR3. The chain couples TRBV7-3 to TRBJ1-2, with TRBD1 matching 8 bases. Germline values: CDR1 SGHTA, CDR2 FQGTGA. J lost 3 bases, V lost 5 bases, and 8 bases had no gene match. CDR3 length: 15 residues. DNA for the CDR3: TGTGCCAGCAGCCTGACCGGGACAGGAGACTATGGCTACACCTTC. This encodes CASSLTGTGDYGYTF. Supplemented by reference TRBV7-3 and TRBJ1-2, the full variable domain reads GAGVSQTPSNKVTEKGKYVELRCDPISGHTALYWYRQSLGQGPEFLIYFQGTGAADDSGLPNDRFFAVRPEGSVSTLKIQRTERGDSAVYLCASSLTGTGDYGYTFGSGTRLTVV.

The chain links TRBV24-1 to TRBJ2-3, with D perhaps TRBD2 (6 bases). The CDR3 is made up of 18 amino acids. The ends were cut back, 0 bases at V and 3 bases at J, with 18 bases in the middle. From germline, CDR1 is KGHDR and CDR2 SFDVKD. The CDR3 nucleotides are TGTGCCACCAGTGATTTGGAAACACCGGGAGAAGATACAGATACGCAGTATTTT. Translated, it gives CATSDLETPGEDTDTQYF.

As DNA, the CDR3 is TGTGCCACCAGCAGAGGAGGTGGAAACAATCAGCCCCAGCATTTT. Translation gives CATSRGGGNNQPQHF. The J gene is TRBJ1-5, the V gene TRBV15, with D hard to call. V was shortened by 1 base and J by 3 bases, with 10 bases between the two germline ends. The germline V gene has CDR1 LNHNV and CDR2 YYDKDF (reference sequence). This CDR3 is 15 amino acids long.

The rearrangement uses TRBV9 and TRBJ1-5; 9 nucleotides agree with TRBD1. The V and J ends lost 2 bases and 4 bases, in that order; junction bases with no gene match: 4. Per the germline V gene, CDR1 is SGDLS and CDR2 is YYNGEE. The CDR3 totals 15 residues. CDR3 coding DNA: TGTGCCAGCAGCGTCGGGGACAGGGTTAATCAGCCCCAGCATTTT. The encoded protein is CASSVGDRVNQPQHF.

The chain uses TRBV24-1 and TRBJ2-7; D remains unclear. Trimming removed 3 bases from V and 8 bases from J, with 16 bases in between. This CDR3 is built from 14 residues. The V gene's germline CDR1 is KGHDR and CDR2 SFDVKD. The DNA for the CDR3 is TGTGCCACCAGTGATCACATAGACGGCGCCAAGCAGTACTTC. It yields the protein CATSDHIDGAKQYF.

V usage is TRBV18 and J usage is TRBJ1-2; D possibly corresponds to TRBD1 (6 bases). Trimming shortened V by 3 bases and J by 7 bases, and 15 bases separated the two germline ends. Germline V gene lookup returns CDR1 KGHSH and CDR2 LQKENI. This CDR3 spans 14 amino acids. CDR3 in DNA: TGTGCCAGCTCACCCCAGACAGGCGGAGGTGGCTACACCTTC. It encodes CASSPQTGGGGYTF.

The chain has TRBV9 and TRBJ2-7; D may be TRBD2 (6 bases). V was cut by 0 bases and J by 7 bases, with 8 bases left in between. CDR3 length: 12 amino acids. Germline V gene sequence: CDR1 SGDLS, CDR2 YYNGEE. As DNA, the CDR3 is TGTGCCAGCAGCGTAGGAGGGAGGGAGCAGTACTTC. Translated, it gives CASSVGGREQYF.

The chain combines TRBV5-6 with TRBJ1-1; D is ambiguous. Germline assignment: CDR1 SGHDT and CDR2 YYEEEE. The ends were cut back, 1 base at V and 8 bases at J, with 6 bases in the middle. The CDR3 spans 11 residues. CDR3 sequence reads: CASSLRTEAFF. The DNA for the CDR3 is TGTGCCAGCAGCTTGCGGACGGAAGCTTTCTTT.

The V call is TRBV5-1, the J call TRBJ2-3; 12 nucleotides align to TRBD1. J was trimmed by 8 bases and V by 3 bases; bases with no gene match: 4. The CDR3 is 14 residues long. The germline gives CDR1 SGHRS, CDR2 YFSETQ. The CDR3 sequence is CASSSGTGGGTQYF. As DNA, the CDR3 is TGCGCCAGCAGCTCAGGGACAGGGGGCGGTACGCAGTATTTT.

V usage is TRBV12-3 or TRBV12-4 and J usage is TRBJ1-1; D not certain. V dropped 7 bases and J dropped 0 bases, with 9 bases sitting between them. The CDR3 is 13 residues long. DNA of the CDR3: TGTGCCAGCACCGCGACGGTGAACACTGAAGCTTTCTTT. It yields the protein CASTATVNTEAFF.